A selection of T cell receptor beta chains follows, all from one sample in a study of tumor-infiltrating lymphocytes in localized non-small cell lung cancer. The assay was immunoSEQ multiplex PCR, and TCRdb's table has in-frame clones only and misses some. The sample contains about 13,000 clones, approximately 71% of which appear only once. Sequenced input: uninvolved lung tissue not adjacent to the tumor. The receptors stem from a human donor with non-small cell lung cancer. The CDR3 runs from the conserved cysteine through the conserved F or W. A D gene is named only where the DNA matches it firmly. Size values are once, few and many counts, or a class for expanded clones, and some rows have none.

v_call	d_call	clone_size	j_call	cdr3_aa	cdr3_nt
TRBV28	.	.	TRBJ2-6	CASSSPADSGANVLTF	TGTGCCAGCAGTTCGCCCGCCGACTCTGGGGCCAACGTCCTGACTTTC
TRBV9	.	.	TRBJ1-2	CASSVAQYNYGYTF	TGTGCCAGCAGCGTAGCCCAATATAACTATGGCTACACCTTC
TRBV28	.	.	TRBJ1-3	CASSLAAGNTIYF	TGTGCCAGCAGTTTAGCAGCTGGAAACACCATATATTTT
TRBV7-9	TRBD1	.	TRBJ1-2	CASSLTGAARDGYTF	TGTGCCAGCAGCTTAACAGGGGCGGCTAGGGATGGCTACACCTTC
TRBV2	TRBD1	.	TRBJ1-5	CASGGQPNQPQHF	TGTGCCAGCGGGGGACAGCCAAATCAGCCCCAGCATTTT
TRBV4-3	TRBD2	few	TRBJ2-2	CASSQDVALAGGTGELFF	TGCGCCAGCAGCCAAGATGTTGCCCTAGCGGGGGGAACCGGGGAGCTGTTTTTT
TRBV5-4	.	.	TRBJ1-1	CASSLAMGEAEAFF	TGTGCCAGCAGCTTGGCCATGGGGGAAGCTGAAGCTTTCTTT
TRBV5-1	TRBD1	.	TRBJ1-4	CASSPGTGATNEKLFF	TGCGCCAGCAGTCCCGGGACAGGGGCAACTAATGAAAAACTGTTTTTT
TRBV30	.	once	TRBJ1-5	CAWSVTVSNQPQHF	TGTGCCTGGAGTGTAACAGTTAGCAATCAGCCCCAGCATTTT
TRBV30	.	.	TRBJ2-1	CAWSGGGLEQFF	TGTGCCTGGAGTGGCGGTGGGCTTGAGCAGTTCTTC
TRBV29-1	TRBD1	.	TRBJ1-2	CSVEDIRGLGGYTF	TGCAGCGTTGAAGATATCAGGGGGCTGGGTGGCTACACCTTC
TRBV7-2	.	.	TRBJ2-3	CASSFGSSYTDTQYF	TGTGCCAGCAGCTTTGGTTCCAGTTACACAGATACGCAGTATTTT
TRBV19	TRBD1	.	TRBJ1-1	CASRVDRATEAFF	TGTGCCAGTAGGGTGGACAGGGCCACTGAAGCTTTCTTT
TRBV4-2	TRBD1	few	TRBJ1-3	CASSQETGGNTIYF	TGTGCCAGCAGCCAGGAGACAGGGGGAAACACCATATATTTT
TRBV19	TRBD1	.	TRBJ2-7	CASSSDRGREQYF	TGTGCCAGTAGTTCCGACAGGGGGCGGGAGCAGTACTTC
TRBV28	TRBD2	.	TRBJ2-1	CASRGTSLSYNEQFF	TGTGCCAGCAGGGGGACTAGTCTCTCCTACAATGAGCAGTTCTTC
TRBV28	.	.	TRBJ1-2	CASTTPSSGYTF	TGTGCCAGCACCACACCGTCAAGTGGCTACACCTTC
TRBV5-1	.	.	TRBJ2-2	CASSFDGVNTGELFF	TGCGCCAGCAGCTTTGACGGGGTAAACACCGGGGAGCTGTTTTTT
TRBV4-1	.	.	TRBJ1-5	CASSQDWEGRNQPQHF	TGCGCCAGCAGCCAAGATTGGGAGGGTCGGAATCAGCCCCAGCATTTT
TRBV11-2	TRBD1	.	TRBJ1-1	CASSSRTGGNTEAFF	TGTGCCAGCAGCTCGAGGACAGGGGGGAACACTGAAGCTTTCTTT
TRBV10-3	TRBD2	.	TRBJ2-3	CAIGSGAAPTDTQYF	TGTGCCATAGGTAGCGGGGCGGCACCCACAGATACGCAGTATTTT
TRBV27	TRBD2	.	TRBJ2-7	CASSYLAGGYYEQYF	TGTGCCAGCAGTTACCTAGCGGGAGGATACTACGAGCAGTACTTC
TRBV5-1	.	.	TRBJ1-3	CASSLGQGGSGNTIYF	TGCGCCAGCAGCTTGGGGCAGGGAGGCTCTGGAAACACCATATATTTT
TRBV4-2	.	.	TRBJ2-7	CASSQAAGEQYF	TGTGCCAGCAGCCAAGCGGCTGGAGAGCAGTACTTC
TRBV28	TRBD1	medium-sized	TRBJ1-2	CASSWTGTYGYTF	TGTGCCAGCTCCTGGACAGGGACCTATGGCTACACCTTC
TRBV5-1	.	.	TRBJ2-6	CASKKPGANVLTF	TGCGCCAGCAAAAAACCTGGGGCCAACGTCCTGACTTTC
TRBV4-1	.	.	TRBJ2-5	CASSQERLVSETQYF	TGCGCCAGCAGCCAAGAAAGGCTAGTCAGTGAGACCCAGTACTTC
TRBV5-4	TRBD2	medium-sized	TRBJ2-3	CASSYGLAGSTPQYF	TGTGCCAGCAGCTACGGACTAGCGGGGTCCACTCCGCAGTATTTT
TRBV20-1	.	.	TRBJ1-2	CSASVPYGYTF	TGCAGTGCTAGTGTCCCCTATGGCTACACCTTC
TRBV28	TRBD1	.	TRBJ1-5	CASSRGQGNQPQHF	TGTGCCAGCAGCCGCGGACAGGGGAATCAGCCCCAGCATTTT
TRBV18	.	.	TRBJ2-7	CASSPRSPSYEQYF	TGTGCCAGCTCACCACGATCCCCTTCCTACGAGCAGTACTTC
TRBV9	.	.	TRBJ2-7	CASSVGEASYEQYF	TGTGCCAGCAGCGTAGGGGAGGCGTCCTACGAGCAGTACTTC
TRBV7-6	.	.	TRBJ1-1	CASSLVGGEAFF	TGTGCCAGCAGCTTAGTGGGCGGTGAAGCTTTCTTT
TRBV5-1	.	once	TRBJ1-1	CASSPGGEVAFF	TGCGCCAGCAGCCCCGGGGGAGAGGTGGCTTTCTTT
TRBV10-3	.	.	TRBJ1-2	CAISESQGSPPPTYGYTF	TGTGCCATCAGTGAGTCCCAGGGGTCGCCCCCTCCTACCTATGGCTACACCTTC
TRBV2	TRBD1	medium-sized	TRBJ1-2	CASSGQGHYGYTF	TGTGCCAGCAGCGGACAGGGTCACTATGGCTACACCTTC
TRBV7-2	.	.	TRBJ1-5	CASSLILQGNQPQHF	TGTGCCAGCAGCTTAATCTTGCAGGGGAATCAGCCCCAGCATTTT
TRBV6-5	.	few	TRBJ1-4	CASSYEGTNEKLFF	TGTGCCAGCAGTTATGAGGGGACTAATGAAAAACTGTTTTTT
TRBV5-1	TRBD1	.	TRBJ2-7	CASSPGQGRWEQYF	TGCGCCAGCAGCCCGGGACAGGGGAGGTGGGAGCAGTACTTC
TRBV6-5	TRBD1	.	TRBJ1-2	CASSYSTRGYYGYTF	TGTGCCAGCAGTTACTCGACCAGGGGGTACTATGGCTACACCTTC
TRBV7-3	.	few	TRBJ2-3	CASSFEGDTQYF	TGTGCCAGCAGCTTTGAGGGAGATACGCAGTATTTT